The clone carrying this T cell receptor (beta chain) was seen a single time. Germline V gives CDR1 LGHNA, CDR2 YNFKEQ. The CDR3 contains 19 residues. The V gene end was trimmed by 1 base and the J gene end by 0 bases; junction bases not matched to a gene: 10. This sample stems from a study of OX40 agonist ivuxolimab in advanced cancers. The table came from immunoSEQ multiplex PCR; TCRdb's copy has only in-frame clones and leaves some out. Here the sample spans 35,000 to 45,000 clones, 85% to 90% being singletons. V gene TRBV4-2 combines with J gene TRBJ1-5; 9 positions match TRBD1. The source of this sequence is an adult with an advanced solid tumor such as melanoma, head and neck, liver or kidney cancer. Sequenced here: CD4+ or CD8+ T cells sorted from blood, sampled in a trial of the OX40 agonist ivuxolimab. The CDR3 DNA is TGTGCCAGCAGCCAAGCGGTTCGGACAGGGGAGTATAGCAATCAGCCCCAGCATTTT. Translated, it gives CASSQAVRTGEYSNQPQHF.